Detailed here is one T cell receptor beta chain. Sequenced by immunoSEQ multiplex PCR; TCRdb stores in-frame clones only, minus some. The sample comprises about 120,000 clones, 78% of which are singletons, and about 2.3% rests with the top ten. This record belongs to a study of blood T cell repertoires in COVID-19. Whole-study context: The United States, Italy and Spain supplied acute and convalescent COVID-19 samples. T cells, B-cell-depleted T cells, or PBMCs provided the cDNA or gDNA that served as material.

The clonotype was recovered from a man between 65 and 85 years old with acute or convalescent COVID-19. Sequenced sample: peripheral blood.

The CDR3 DNA reads as TGCAGCGCCGGACAGGTTCGAGGTACCGGGGAGCTGTTTTTT. This encodes CSAGQVRGTGELFF. This chain connects TRBV29-1 to TRBJ2-2; TRBD1 matches 7 bases. Germline lookup yields CDR1 SQVTM and CDR2 ANQGSEA. The CDR3 runs 14 residues. V shed 7 bases and J 5 bases; nucleotides not matched to a gene: 10.